This T cell receptor beta chain was identified during a study of T-cell memory formation after mild COVID-19. Findings of the study overall: Day 15 to 85 contracting clones showed balanced CD4/CD8; later expanders leaned CD4+. A subset of responding clones appeared in pre-infection memory, suggesting cross-reactive memory joined. Mostly located in CM and EM were contracting CD4+ clones, with contracting CD8+ clones located in EMRA.

Libraries for TCRalpha and TCRbeta carried sample barcodes and unique molecular identifiers via 5'RACE. MiXCR, applied by TCRdb to the 5' RACE reads, yields one record per CDR3 protein. Of around 470,000 distinct CDR3 sequences listed, over 15% were seen once; the top ten hold 7.5% to 10%. Germline assignment: CDR1 MNHEY and CDR2 SVGAGI. This CDR3 spans 15 amino acids. V dropped 8 bases and J dropped 3 bases, with 16 bases sitting between them. Comment on this clonotype: What it binds is unknown.

The chain carries TRBV6-5 and TRBJ2-2; D unclear. The sequence was obtained from an adult woman who had mild COVID-19 (a few samples of this study predate the infection). Cell type and time point are not known. Sequencing was carried out using PBMCs or a T cell subset sorted from them (not recorded which). CDR3 sequence (DNA): TGTGCCAGCCGCTTCGCACGCTTCGACACCGGGGAGCTGTTTTTT. Amino acid sequence: CASRFARFDTGELFF.